These T cell receptor beta chains were read from a single sample in a study of shared clonotypes between healthy human individuals. The repertoire was sequenced with immunoSEQ multiplex PCR; TCRdb's copy has only in-frame clones and lacks some. Altogether about 120,000 clones are present, about 71% being singletons, with the ten largest covering roughly a quarter. Sample: memory CD8+ T cells sorted from blood. The receptors were sampled from a woman aged 25 to 39 in good health. The CDR3 runs from the conserved cysteine through the conserved F or W. Some rows have no size entry. The others give once, few or many, or a class for an expanded clone.

j_call: TRBJ2-2
v_call: TRBV9
clone_size: -
cdr3_aa: CASSFTISGENTGELFF

j_call: TRBJ1-1
v_call: TRBV27
clone_size: few
cdr3_aa: CASGGVRGTEAFF

j_call: TRBJ2-3
v_call: TRBV27
clone_size: few
cdr3_aa: CASSLYPPGSGSTDTQYF

j_call: TRBJ2-7
v_call: TRBV7-8
clone_size: -
cdr3_aa: CASSTRTGNHEQYF

j_call: TRBJ2-7
v_call: TRBV5-6
clone_size: few
cdr3_aa: CASSEDRGAYEQYF

j_call: TRBJ1-4
v_call: TRBV4-1
clone_size: few
cdr3_aa: CASSEGLTNEKLFF

j_call: TRBJ2-5
v_call: TRBV19
clone_size: -
cdr3_aa: CASSPRLAEGVRETQYF

j_call: TRBJ2-1
v_call: TRBV28
clone_size: few
cdr3_aa: CASSLLSGEQFF

j_call: TRBJ2-5
v_call: TRBV25-1
clone_size: -
cdr3_aa: CASSESETEVGWETQYF

j_call: TRBJ2-2
v_call: TRBV6-1
clone_size: many
cdr3_aa: CASSSGRDGAGELFF

j_call: TRBJ2-5
v_call: TRBV11-2
clone_size: -
cdr3_aa: CASSLGLRGRYRETQYF

j_call: TRBJ2-5
v_call: TRBV6-6
clone_size: -
cdr3_aa: CASSPSASSETQYF

j_call: TRBJ1-1
v_call: TRBV7-8
clone_size: -
cdr3_aa: CASSGRDRGPTEAFF

j_call: TRBJ2-5
v_call: TRBV19
clone_size: many
cdr3_aa: CASSTWMGANQETQYF

j_call: TRBJ1-1
v_call: TRBV10-1
clone_size: -
cdr3_aa: CASSPGHGVTEAFF

j_call: TRBJ1-5
v_call: TRBV28
clone_size: -
cdr3_aa: CASRQLTGNNQPQHF

j_call: TRBJ2-7
v_call: TRBV2
clone_size: -
cdr3_aa: CATLAGAGEQYF

j_call: TRBJ1-4
v_call: TRBV19
clone_size: once
cdr3_aa: CASSRTGSGWANEKLFF

j_call: TRBJ2-1
v_call: TRBV28
clone_size: few
cdr3_aa: CASSFSWGGGTLNEQFF

j_call: TRBJ1-3
v_call: TRBV7-8
clone_size: -
cdr3_aa: CASSTRRLWEPGNTIYF

j_call: TRBJ2-2
v_call: TRBV11-2
clone_size: -
cdr3_aa: CASSFGPGELFF

j_call: TRBJ2-7
v_call: TRBV19
clone_size: few
cdr3_aa: CATRGAEQYF

j_call: TRBJ2-1
v_call: TRBV7-8
clone_size: few
cdr3_aa: CASSLVVSGTDEQFF

j_call: TRBJ2-7
v_call: TRBV27
clone_size: -
cdr3_aa: CASSLSSGTGIYEQYF

j_call: TRBJ2-4
v_call: TRBV23-1
clone_size: few
cdr3_aa: CASSHPGQLAKNIQYF

j_call: TRBJ2-3
v_call: TRBV5-1
clone_size: -
cdr3_aa: CASSLGVVTTTDTQYF

j_call: TRBJ2-2
v_call: TRBV29-1
clone_size: -
cdr3_aa: CSVVGLNTGELFF

j_call: TRBJ1-1
v_call: TRBV6-6
clone_size: -
cdr3_aa: CASSRDGPIGDTEAFF

j_call: TRBJ1-3
v_call: TRBV28
clone_size: -
cdr3_aa: CASSLRGLSGNTIYF

j_call: TRBJ2-2
v_call: TRBV5-3
clone_size: -
cdr3_aa: CARRLGGTENTGELFF

j_call: TRBJ1-1
v_call: TRBV28
clone_size: -
cdr3_aa: CASRDIQGETTEAFF

j_call: TRBJ1-4
v_call: TRBV6-5
clone_size: -
cdr3_aa: CASSRQGGSEKLFF

j_call: TRBJ1-4
v_call: TRBV19
clone_size: -
cdr3_aa: CARYSTLNEKLFF

j_call: TRBJ2-7
v_call: TRBV6-1
clone_size: -
cdr3_aa: CASRSLPPGSYEQYF

j_call: TRBJ1-6
v_call: TRBV6-4
clone_size: few
cdr3_aa: CASSDGGGNSPLHF

j_call: TRBJ2-7
v_call: TRBV7-9
clone_size: -
cdr3_aa: CASSLAGAYEQYF

j_call: TRBJ1-2
v_call: TRBV27
clone_size: many
cdr3_aa: CASRGGDLYGYTF

j_call: TRBJ2-7
v_call: TRBV28
clone_size: -
cdr3_aa: CASSWVRSGLTYEQYF

j_call: TRBJ2-7
v_call: TRBV5-1
clone_size: -
cdr3_aa: CASSLGTVYEQYF

j_call: TRBJ2-5
v_call: TRBV5-1
clone_size: -
cdr3_aa: CASSLDGEETQYF

j_call: TRBJ1-2
v_call: TRBV14
clone_size: -
cdr3_aa: CASSQAGTYGYTF

j_call: TRBJ1-4
v_call: TRBV10-3
clone_size: -
cdr3_aa: CAISAGSLVGEWATNEKLFF

j_call: TRBJ2-1
v_call: TRBV6-5
clone_size: -
cdr3_aa: CASPPGTSVDNEQFF

j_call: TRBJ2-7
v_call: TRBV2
clone_size: -
cdr3_aa: CASSLAGGPLWYF

j_call: TRBJ1-6
v_call: TRBV6-1
clone_size: few
cdr3_aa: CASSEARSLSSYNSPLHF

j_call: TRBJ2-7
v_call: TRBV7-3
clone_size: -
cdr3_aa: CASSELATYEQYF

j_call: TRBJ2-7
v_call: TRBV27
clone_size: -
cdr3_aa: CASSLQGGFSYEQYF

j_call: TRBJ2-3
v_call: TRBV2
clone_size: once
cdr3_aa: CASSLRTGEVDTQYF

j_call: TRBJ1-2
v_call: TRBV6-5
clone_size: -
cdr3_aa: CASSSTRGYTF

j_call: TRBJ1-1
v_call: TRBV6-1
clone_size: -
cdr3_aa: CASNTGYTEAFF

j_call: TRBJ1-2
v_call: TRBV28
clone_size: few
cdr3_aa: CASTPAGSLYGYTF